The rows below give T cell receptor beta chains drawn from one sample of a study of control samples from healthy donors and cancer patients. Profiling relied on immunoSEQ multiplex PCR, and the TCRdb table lists in-frame clones only, not all of them. The sample has 75,000 to 95,000 clones, roughly 93% seen once; the top ten hold about 1.5%. What was sequenced was blood. These receptors came from a woman in her twenties or thirties in good health. Each CDR3 is given without its conserved first and last residue. Some rows mark clone size as missing; the rest say once, few, many or name a class of expanded clone.

abundance | v_gene | CDR3aa
. | TRBV27 | ASSGLGTDTQY
. | TRBV7-3 | ASSSYGTSGKNEQF
. | TRBV28 | ASSSYGYT
. | TRBV7-9 | ASSFPGTVGNEKLF
. | TRBV7-2 | ASSLGPGLAGADEQF
. | TRBV5-4 | ASSLPGGSTGELF
. | TRBV3-1/TRBV3-2 | ASSQDSQGFQPQH
. | TRBV9 | ASSRGTGTNQPQH
. | TRBV27 | ASNRAGTGEGWSEAF
. | TRBV27 | ASSFSGADGYT
once | TRBV2 | ASSEGGRQPQH
. | TRBV27 | ASSFGQAGGGYT
once | TRBV27 | ASSGEGGSEAF
. | TRBV7-9 | ASSLTLRVGETQY
. | TRBV27 | ASTPDSWSNQPQH
. | TRBV4-1 | ASSQDVSSGNTIY
. | TRBV11-2 | ASSSGQLTNEKLF
. | TRBV12-5 | ASGLGFGEAF
. | TRBV5-1 | ASSMDSRNTEAF
. | TRBV2 | ASKRDYEQY
. | TRBV5-4 | ASSQQSTDTQY
once | TRBV18 | ASSYRDGNNEQF
. | TRBV18 | ASSPRGLAGYT
. | TRBV11-2 | ASSLDNSPLH
. | TRBV29-1 | SVADNYGYT
. | TRBV11-2 | ASSLAQGIGYT
few | TRBV12-3/TRBV12-4 | ASSLTGSIGYT
. | TRBV28 | ASSFQFYEQY
. | TRBV28 | ASSRFSGGTEQF
. | TRBV20-1 | SAPKNYEQY
. | TRBV27 | ASSLSSGQGYEQY
. | TRBV19 | ASSIRQGAPEQF
. | TRBV5-4 | ASSFTDRNSYEQY
. | TRBV9 | ASSAQGTHEQF
. | TRBV12-3/TRBV12-4 | ASSRSRDIQY
. | TRBV7-8 | ASSPRGVNTEAF
few | TRBV4-1 | ASSQDIGLAGGQGEQF
. | TRBV7-2 | ASSLQREWQETQY
. | TRBV5-5 | ASSLGDWPGNTIY
. | TRBV19 | ASSIEGGGKLF
. | TRBV5-6 | ASSLGQGLVTNEKLF
. | TRBV6-2/TRBV6-3 | ASSTATGPLYEQY
. | TRBV23-1 | ASSPHMGGGEAF
once | TRBV28 | AFGSQGVSGELF
. | TRBV4-1 | ASSRGTPGGRLF